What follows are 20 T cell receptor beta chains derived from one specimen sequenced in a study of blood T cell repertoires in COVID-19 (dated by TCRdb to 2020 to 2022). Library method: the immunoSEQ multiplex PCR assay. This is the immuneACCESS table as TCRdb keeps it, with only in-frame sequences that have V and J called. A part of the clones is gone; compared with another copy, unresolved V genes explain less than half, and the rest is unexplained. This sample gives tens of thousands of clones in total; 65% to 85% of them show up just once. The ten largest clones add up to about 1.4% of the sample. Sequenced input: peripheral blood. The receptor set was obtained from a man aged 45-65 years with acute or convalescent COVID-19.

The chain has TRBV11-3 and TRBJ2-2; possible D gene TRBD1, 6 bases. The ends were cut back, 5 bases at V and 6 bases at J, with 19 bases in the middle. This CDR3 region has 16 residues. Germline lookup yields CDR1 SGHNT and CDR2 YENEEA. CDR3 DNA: TGTGCCAGCAGCCGGAGAGGGGGTAAATTCGCCGGGGAGCTGTTTTTT. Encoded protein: CASSRRGGKFAGELFF.

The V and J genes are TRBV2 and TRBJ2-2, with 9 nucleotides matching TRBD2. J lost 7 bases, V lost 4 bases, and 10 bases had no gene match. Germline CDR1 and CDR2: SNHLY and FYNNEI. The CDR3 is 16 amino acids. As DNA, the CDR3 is TGTGCCAGCAGTGCTCGTAGCGGGAGTAGGGACGGGGAGCTGTTTTTT. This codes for CASSARSGSRDGELFF.

CDR3 bases: TGTGCCGTAGGGACAGGTTCCTACGAGCAGTACTTC. As protein: CAVGTGSYEQYF. V is TRBV10-3 and J is TRBJ2-7; 8 bases match TRBD1. This CDR3 spans 12 amino acids. Germline-derived CDR1 and CDR2 are ENHRY and SYGVKD. J lost 1 base, V lost 11 bases, and 4 bases had no gene match.

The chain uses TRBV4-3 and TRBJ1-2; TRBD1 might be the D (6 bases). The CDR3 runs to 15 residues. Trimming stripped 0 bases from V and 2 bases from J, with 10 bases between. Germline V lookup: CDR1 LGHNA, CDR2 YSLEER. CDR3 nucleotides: TGCGCCAGCAGCCAAGAAACAGGGAAGAACTATGGCTACACCTTC. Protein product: CASSQETGKNYGYTF.

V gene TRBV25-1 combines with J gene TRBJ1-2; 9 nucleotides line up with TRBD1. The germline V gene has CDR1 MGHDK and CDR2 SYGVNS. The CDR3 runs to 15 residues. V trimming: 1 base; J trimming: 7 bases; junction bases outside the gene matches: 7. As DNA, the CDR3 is TGTGCCAGCAGTGAATTTGGGACAGGGACAGGTGGCTACACCTTC. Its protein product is CASSEFGTGTGGYTF.

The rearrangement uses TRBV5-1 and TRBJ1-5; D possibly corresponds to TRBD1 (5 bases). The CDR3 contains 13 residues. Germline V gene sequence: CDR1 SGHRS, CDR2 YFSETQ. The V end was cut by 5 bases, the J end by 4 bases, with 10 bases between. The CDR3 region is CASRPDRNQPQHF. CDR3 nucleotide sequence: TGCGCCAGCAGACCAGACAGAAATCAGCCCCAGCATTTT.

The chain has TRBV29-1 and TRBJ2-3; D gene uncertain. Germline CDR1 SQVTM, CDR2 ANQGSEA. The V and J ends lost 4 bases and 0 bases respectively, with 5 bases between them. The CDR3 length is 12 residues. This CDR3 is CSVGQSTDTQYF. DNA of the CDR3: TGCAGCGTTGGTCAGAGCACAGATACGCAGTATTTT.

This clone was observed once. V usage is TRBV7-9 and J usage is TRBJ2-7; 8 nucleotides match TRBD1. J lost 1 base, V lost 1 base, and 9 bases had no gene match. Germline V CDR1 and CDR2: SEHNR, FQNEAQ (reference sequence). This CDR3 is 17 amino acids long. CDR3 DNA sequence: TGTGCCAGCAGCTTAGGGGCAGGGGGCCGTGTGTCCTACGAGCAGTACTTC. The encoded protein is CASSLGAGGRVSYEQYF.

CDR3 region: CAISEASGWYNEQFF. The DNA of the CDR3 is TGTGCCATCAGTGAGGCTAGCGGGTGGTACAATGAGCAGTTCTTC. The chain employs TRBV10-3 and TRBJ2-1; 8 bases are shared with TRBD2. The V segment lost 2 bases and the J segment 4 bases; nucleotides outside the gene matches: 4. Germline CDR1 and CDR2: ENHRY and SYGVKD. This CDR3 region has 15 residues.

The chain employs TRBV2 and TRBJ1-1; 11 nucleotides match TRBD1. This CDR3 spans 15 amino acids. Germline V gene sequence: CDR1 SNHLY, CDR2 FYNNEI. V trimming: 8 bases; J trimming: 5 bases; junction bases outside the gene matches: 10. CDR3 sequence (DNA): TGTGCCAGCTATACGGGACAGGGGGACGGAACTGAAGCTTTCTTT. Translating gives CASYTGQGDGTEAFF.

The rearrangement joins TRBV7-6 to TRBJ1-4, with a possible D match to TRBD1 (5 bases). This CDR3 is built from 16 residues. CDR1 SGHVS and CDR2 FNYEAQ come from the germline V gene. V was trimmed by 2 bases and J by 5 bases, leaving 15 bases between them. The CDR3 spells CASSLLGEVRNEKLFF. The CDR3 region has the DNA TGTGCCAGCAGCTTATTAGGGGAGGTCCGGAATGAAAAACTGTTTTTT.

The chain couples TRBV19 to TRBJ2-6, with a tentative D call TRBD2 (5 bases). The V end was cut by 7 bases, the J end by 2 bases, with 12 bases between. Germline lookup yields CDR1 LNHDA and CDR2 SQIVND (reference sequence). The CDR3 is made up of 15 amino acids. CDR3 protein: CASTLAGAGANVLTF. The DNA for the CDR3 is TGTGCCAGTACTCTGGCCGGGGCTGGGGCCAACGTCCTGACTTTC.

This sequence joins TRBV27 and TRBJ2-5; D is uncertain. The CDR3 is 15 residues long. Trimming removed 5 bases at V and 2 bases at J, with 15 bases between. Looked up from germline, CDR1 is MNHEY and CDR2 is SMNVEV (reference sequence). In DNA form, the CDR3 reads TGTGCCAGCAGTCCGTACAGTGGCTCGCAAGAGACCCAGTACTTC. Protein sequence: CASSPYSGSQETQYF.

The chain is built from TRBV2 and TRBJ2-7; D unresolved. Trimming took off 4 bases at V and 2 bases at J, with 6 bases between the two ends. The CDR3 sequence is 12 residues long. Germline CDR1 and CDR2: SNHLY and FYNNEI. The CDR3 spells CASSGEAYEQYF. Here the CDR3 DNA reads TGTGCCAGCAGTGGCGAGGCCTACGAGCAGTACTTC.

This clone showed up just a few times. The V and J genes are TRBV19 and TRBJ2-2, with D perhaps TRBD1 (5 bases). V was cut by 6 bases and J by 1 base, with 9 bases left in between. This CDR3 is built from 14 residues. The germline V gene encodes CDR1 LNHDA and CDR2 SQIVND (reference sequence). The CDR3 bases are TGTGCCAGTAGGCTTGACAGGAACACCGGGGAGCTGTTTTTT. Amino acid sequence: CASRLDRNTGELFF.

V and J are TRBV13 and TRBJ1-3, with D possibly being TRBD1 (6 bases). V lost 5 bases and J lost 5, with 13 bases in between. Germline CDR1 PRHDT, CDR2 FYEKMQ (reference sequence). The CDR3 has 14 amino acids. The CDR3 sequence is CASSLTGPRNTIYF. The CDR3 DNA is TGTGCCAGCAGCCTGACAGGCCCCCGAAACACCATATATTTT.

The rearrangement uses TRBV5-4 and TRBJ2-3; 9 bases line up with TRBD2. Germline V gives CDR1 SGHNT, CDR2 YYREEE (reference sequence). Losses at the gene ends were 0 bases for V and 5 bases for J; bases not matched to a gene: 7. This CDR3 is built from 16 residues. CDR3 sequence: CASSLVGLREGDTQYF. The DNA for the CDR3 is TGTGCCAGCAGCTTGGTCGGCTTGCGGGAGGGAGATACGCAGTATTTT.

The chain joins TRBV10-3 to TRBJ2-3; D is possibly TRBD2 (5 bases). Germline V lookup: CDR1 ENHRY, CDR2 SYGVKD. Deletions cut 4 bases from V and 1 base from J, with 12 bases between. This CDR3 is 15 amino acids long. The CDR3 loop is CAISGGSRRTDTQYF. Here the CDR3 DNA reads TGTGCCATCAGTGGAGGGAGTCGTCGCACAGATACGCAGTATTTT.

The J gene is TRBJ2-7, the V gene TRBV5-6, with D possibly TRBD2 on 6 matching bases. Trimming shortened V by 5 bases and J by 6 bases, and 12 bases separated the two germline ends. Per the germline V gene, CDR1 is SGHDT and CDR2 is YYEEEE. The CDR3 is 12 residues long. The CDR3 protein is CASRRLVGEQYF. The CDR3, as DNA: TGTGCCAGCAGACGACTAGTTGGCGAGCAGTACTTC.

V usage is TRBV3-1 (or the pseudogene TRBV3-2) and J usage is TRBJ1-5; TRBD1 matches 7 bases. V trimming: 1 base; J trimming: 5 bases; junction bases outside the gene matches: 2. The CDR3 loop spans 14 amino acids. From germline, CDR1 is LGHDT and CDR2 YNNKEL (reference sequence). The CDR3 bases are TGTGCCAGCAGCCAAGTAGGACAGGATCAGCCCCAGCATTTT. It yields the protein CASSQVGQDQPQHF.